Included here is one T cell receptor beta chain sequence, with context. The antigen is unknown. The data were obtained in a study of cytomegalovirus exposure and HLA in healthy donors. Study-level findings and limits: Reports credit the classifier with highly specific, highly sensitive diagnosis of cytomegalovirus status.

J gave up 7 bases and V 4 bases, and 6 bases lay outside the gene matches. Germline-derived CDR1 and CDR2 are MDHEN and SYDVKM. The CDR3 has 14 residues. In the PCR, 60 Vbeta and 13 Jbeta primers were used. As processed by the authors: Around 9.9 million shared chains were among the about 80 million unique TCR beta chains that a later analysis counted. Data came from immunoSEQ multiplex PCR; TCRdb stores just in-frame clones and leaves some out. The V and J calls and clone size are taken from that table; D and trimming were inferred from the DNA. The table has 160,000 or so clones, around 79% seen once.

What was sequenced was PBMCs. The TCR comes from a female donor in good health and CMV-seronegative. The rearrangement links TRBV28 to TRBJ1-2, with TRBD1 matching over 10 bases. The CDR3 spells CASSSPGQGGGYTF. In DNA, the CDR3 is TGTGCCAGCAGTTCCCCAGGACAGGGGGGTGGCTACACCTTC.